One sample yielded the 5 T cell receptor beta chains listed below, sequenced in a study of control samples from healthy donors and cancer patients. Assay used: immunoSEQ multiplex PCR; TCRdb lists only in-frame clones, some missing. The sample lists about 83,000 clones; 91% were seen once. Sequencing was carried out using blood. The receptors here all came from a man in his fifties in good health.

J is TRBJ1-3 and V is TRBV6-6; D remains unclear. Germline V CDR1 and CDR2: MNHNY, SVGAGI (reference sequence). There are 14 residues in the CDR3. Trimming stripped 0 bases from V and 9 bases from J, with 12 bases between. As DNA, the CDR3 is TGTGCCAGCAGTTACTCGAAGCAGCATCCCACCATATATTTT. This translates into CASSYSKQHPTIYF.

J is TRBJ1-5 and V is TRBV5-1; D unresolved. This CDR3 contains 15 residues. CDR1 and CDR2 (germline): SGHRS, YFSETQ. V lost 1 base to trimming and J lost 5 bases, with 13 bases between them. The CDR3 is CASSLNGNRDQPQHF. CDR3 sequence (DNA): TGCGCCAGCAGCTTGAACGGTAACAGAGATCAGCCCCAGCATTTT.

The V and J genes are TRBV19 and TRBJ1-5; 8 bases fit TRBD1. Unmatched junction bases numbered 3, after V lost 5 bases and J lost 3 bases. CDR3 size: 14 residues. Per the germline V gene, CDR1 is LNHDA and CDR2 is SQIVND (reference sequence). CDR3 sequence: CASSDRGLNQPQHF. In DNA form, the CDR3 reads TGTGCCAGTAGTGACAGGGGCCTCAATCAGCCCCAGCATTTT. Supplemented by reference TRBV19 and TRBJ1-5, the full variable domain reads DGGITQSPKYLFRKEGQNVTLSCEQNLNHDAMYWYRQDPGQGLRLIYYSQIVNDFQKGDIAEGYSVSREKKESFPLTVTSAQKNPTAFYLCASSDRGLNQPQHFGDGTRLSIL.

The V call is TRBV24-1, the J call TRBJ1-4; D is unresolved. This CDR3 contains 14 residues. Germline CDR1 and CDR2: KGHDR and SFDVKD. Trimming took 2 bases from V and 8 from J, leaving 11 bases between them. This chain's CDR3 is CATSDSTHGEKLFF. Here the CDR3 DNA reads TGTGCCACCAGTGATTCCACCCACGGGGAAAAACTGTTTTTT.

The genes are TRBV7-2 and TRBJ2-3, with 9 bases identical to TRBD2. Germline V gives CDR1 SGHTA, CDR2 FQGNSA. Losses at the gene ends were 6 bases for V and 5 bases for J; bases not matched to a gene: 3. The CDR3 has 13 residues. The CDR3 loop is CASSAGGLDTQYF. CDR3 coding DNA: TGTGCCAGCAGTGCGGGGGGGCTAGATACGCAGTATTTT.